The rows below give T cell receptor beta chains drawn from one sample of a study of blood T cells in healthy people across ages. Each CDR3 protein is one row after TCRdb ran MiXCR on the 5' RACE reads. The data contain around 1.7 million distinct CDR3 sequences, 28% of them seen just once; the ten biggest clones take up 7.7%. The specimen sequenced was blood. These receptors were obtained from a woman in her twenties or thirties in good health. CDR3s leave out the opening cysteine and the closing phenylalanine or tryptophan.

V	J	CDR3
TRBV24-1	TRBJ2-3	ATSGRGMADTQY
TRBV29-1	TRBJ2-1	SVDPSYNEQF
TRBV5-1	-	ASSLASLAGGGEQY
TRBV20-1	TRBJ2-7	SGSRAGEQY
TRBV4-1	TRBJ1-1	ASSQDLEGRRAF
TRBV5-1	TRBJ2-2	ASSSGRPELF
TRBV20-1	-	SAPKDSGSFPEQY
TRBV29-1	TRBJ1-2	SADLLGQHVATYGYT
TRBV20-1	TRBJ2-1	SAYLGLAGADEQF
TRBV19	TRBJ2-7	ASSTGEGYEQY
TRBV11-2	TRBJ1-2	ASSSRGQGNGYT
TRBV12-3/TRBV12-4	TRBJ2-4	ASRRTGGTKNIQY
TRBV29-1	TRBJ1-2	SVEENPGGYGYT
TRBV28	TRBJ2-5	ASSLSRTGSQETQY
TRBV18	TRBJ1-2	ASSPVSQGGGYT
TRBV7-3	TRBJ1-1	ASSLERWTEAF
TRBV12-3/TRBV12-4	TRBJ2-3	ASRRSAGATDTQY
TRBV7-2	TRBJ2-5	ASSPDGTGGVSETQY
TRBV5-1	TRBJ2-7	ASSLEGAGEQY
TRBV3-1	TRBJ2-1	ASSQIRNSGEQF
TRBV2	TRBJ2-7	ASMGVAGGSYEQY
TRBV7-9	TRBJ2-1	ASSHRLAGSFSNNEQF
TRBV12-3/TRBV12-4	TRBJ2-3	ASSSPGEGVDTQY
TRBV7-2	TRBJ2-7	ASSPSRTGYNEQY
TRBV10-3	TRBJ2-3	SISEVGGEDTQY
TRBV20-1	TRBJ1-2	SAMGGGGYGYT
TRBV7-9	TRBJ2-6	ASSLEAGVAGANVLT
TRBV25-1	TRBJ2-1	ASSGRSTSGNEQF
TRBV27	TRBJ1-4	ASRSWAGLATNEKLF
TRBV12-3/TRBV12-4	TRBJ1-5	ASTQGWGDNQPQH
TRBV6-5	TRBJ2-3	ASSRKGRVWSQY
TRBV15	TRBJ1-5	ATSLDRAQPQH
TRBV3-1	TRBJ2-4	ASSQVAGVKNIQY
TRBV20-1	TRBJ1-1	SAHPQGLLDTEAF
TRBV4-1	TRBJ1-2	ASSQDRGANCGYT
TRBV7-2	TRBJ2-7	ASSLARREGGYEQY
TRBV5-1	TRBJ1-2	ATRDGSNYGYT
TRBV2	TRBJ1-5	ASKGQVNQPQH
TRBV7-6	TRBJ2-7	ASSPSGTFGYEQY
TRBV6-5	TRBJ1-2	ASRGDGEMVYGYT
TRBV20-1	TRBJ2-5	SARDARGRETQY
TRBV9	TRBJ2-1	ASSVTSGGAEQF
TRBV10-1	TRBJ1-5	ASSDYFSNQPQH